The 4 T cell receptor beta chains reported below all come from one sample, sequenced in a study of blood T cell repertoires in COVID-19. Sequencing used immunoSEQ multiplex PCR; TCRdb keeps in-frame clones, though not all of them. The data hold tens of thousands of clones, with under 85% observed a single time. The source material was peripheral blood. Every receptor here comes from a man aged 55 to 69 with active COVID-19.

The CDR3 spells CASSFRFFQGGGSNQPQHF. Here the CDR3 DNA reads TGTGCCAGCAGTTTTAGGTTTTTTCAGGGAGGAGGTAGCAATCAGCCCCAGCATTTT. This chain connects TRBV27 to TRBJ1-5; D possibly corresponds to TRBD1 (5 bases). CDR3 length equals 19 residues. Germline CDR1 reads MNHEY; CDR2 reads SMNVEV (reference sequence). Trimming pared 3 bases from V and 0 bases from J, leaving 21 bases between.

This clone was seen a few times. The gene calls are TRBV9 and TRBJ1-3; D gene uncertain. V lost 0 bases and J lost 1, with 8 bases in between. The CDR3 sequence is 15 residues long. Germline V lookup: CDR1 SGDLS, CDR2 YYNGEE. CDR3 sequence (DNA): TGTGCCAGCAGCGTAGGGGCCGTATCTGGAAACACCATATATTTT. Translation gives CASSVGAVSGNTIYF.

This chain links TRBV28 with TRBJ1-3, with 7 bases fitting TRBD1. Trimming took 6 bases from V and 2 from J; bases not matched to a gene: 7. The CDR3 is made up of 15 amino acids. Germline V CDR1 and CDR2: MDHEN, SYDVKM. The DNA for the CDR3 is TGTGCCAGCAGCGGAGGGACAGCCACTGGAAACACCATATATTTT. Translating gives CASSGGTATGNTIYF.

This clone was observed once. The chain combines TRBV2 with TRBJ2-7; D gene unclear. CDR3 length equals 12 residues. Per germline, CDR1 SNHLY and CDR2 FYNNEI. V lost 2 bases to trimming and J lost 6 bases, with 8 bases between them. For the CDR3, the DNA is TGTGCCAGCAGTGAATCCGGGTTCGAGCAGTACTTC. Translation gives CASSESGFEQYF.